The clone carrying this T cell receptor beta chain was observed many times. Via MiXCR, TCRdb re-called the RT-PCR reads, giving one row per CDR3 protein. The data contain 650,000 to 800,000 distinct CDR3 sequences, approximately 15% of them singletons. Per the germline V gene, CDR1 is LGHNA and CDR2 is YSLEER. The V end lost 0 bases, the J end lost 6 bases, and 11 bases lay between the germline ends. The CDR3 sequence is 14 residues long. The source material was memory CD4+ T cells from blood. The source is a female donor in good health, serving as a healthy control. J is TRBJ1-2 and V is TRBV4-3; no clear D. The CDR3 bases are TGCGCCAGCAGCCAAGACGCCAGACCGGATGGCTACACCTTC. Translating gives CASSQDARPDGYTF.